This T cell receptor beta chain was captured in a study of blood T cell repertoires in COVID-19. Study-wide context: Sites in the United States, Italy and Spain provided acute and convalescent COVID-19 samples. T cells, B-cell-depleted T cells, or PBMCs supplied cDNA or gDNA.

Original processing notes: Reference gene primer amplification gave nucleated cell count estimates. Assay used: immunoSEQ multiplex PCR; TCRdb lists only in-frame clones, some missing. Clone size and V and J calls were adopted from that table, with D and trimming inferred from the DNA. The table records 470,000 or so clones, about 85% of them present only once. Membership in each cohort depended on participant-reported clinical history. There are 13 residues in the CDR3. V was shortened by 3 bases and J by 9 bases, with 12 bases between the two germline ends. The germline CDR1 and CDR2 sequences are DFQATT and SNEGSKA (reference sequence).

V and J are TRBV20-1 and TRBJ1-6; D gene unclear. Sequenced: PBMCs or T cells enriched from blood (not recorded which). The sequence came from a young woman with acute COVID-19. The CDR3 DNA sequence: TGCAGTGCTAGTAACAGCTTGTTTTCACCCCTCCACTTT. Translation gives CSASNSLFSPLHF.